The 13 T cell receptor beta chains presented below share a single source sample, sequenced in a study of graft-versus-host responses after intestinal transplantation. No antigen is known for these receptors. Generated by immunoSEQ multiplex PCR, the TCRdb table keeps only in-frame clones and is missing some. The data hold 86,000 or so clones, with about nine tenths observed a single time. Sequenced material: unstimulated CD8+ T cells sorted from spleen or lymph node cells, taken before intestinal transplant. Receptors originate from a human donor who received an intestinal transplant.

The chain is built from TRBV27 and TRBJ1-5; 8 bases fit TRBD1. The CDR3 totals 15 residues. V shed 0 bases, J shed 3 bases, and the junction held 1 base outside the gene matches. Germline values: CDR1 MNHEY, CDR2 SMNVEV (reference sequence). CDR3: CASSLSRGLNQPQHF. CDR3 bases: TGTGCCAGCAGTTTATCCAGGGGGCTCAATCAGCCCCAGCATTTT.

This sequence joins TRBV9 and TRBJ2-1; 7 nucleotides line up with TRBD2. The CDR3 covers 16 residues. The germline V gene encodes CDR1 SGDLS and CDR2 YYNGEE. V shed 4 bases and J 4 bases; nucleotides not matched to a gene: 11. CDR3 sequence (DNA): TGTGCCAGCAGCCCCCCGGGTGGACTAGAGTACAATGAGCAGTTCTTC. Its translation is CASSPPGGLEYNEQFF.

This sequence joins TRBV5-4 and TRBJ2-5, with a tentative D call TRBD1 (6 bases). V was pared by 3 bases and J by 4 bases, with 19 bases between. CDR1 and CDR2 (germline): SGHNT, YYREEE (reference sequence). CDR3 length equals 16 residues. The CDR3 protein is CASSWGTGMLRETQYF. In DNA, the CDR3 is TGTGCCAGCAGCTGGGGAACAGGGATGTTACGAGAGACCCAGTACTTC.

J is TRBJ2-7 and V is TRBV19; 10 nucleotides agree with TRBD2. The germline V gene has CDR1 LNHDA and CDR2 SQIVND (reference sequence). This CDR3 is 19 amino acids long. Germline trimming cut 5 bases from V and 4 bases from J; bases unmatched to any gene: 20. The CDR3 DNA sequence: TGTGCCAGTAGTGCCCTAGCGGGAGCGAGTAAGGGTCCCCGGTACGAGCAGTACTTC. It encodes CASSALAGASKGPRYEQYF.

This chain links TRBV6-6 with TRBJ1-1; unclear D gene. From germline, CDR1 is MNHNY and CDR2 SVGAGI (reference sequence). V lost 4 bases to trimming and J lost 5 bases, with 11 bases between them. The CDR3 loop spans 13 amino acids. The CDR3 DNA reads as TGTGCCAGCAGTTTTGAGGGAGGTACTGAAGCTTTCTTT. Its translation: CASSFEGGTEAFF.

V usage is TRBV11-2 and J usage is TRBJ2-7, with 9 bases that match TRBD1. This CDR3 is 16 amino acids long. After removal of 0 bases from V and 5 bases from J, the junction contained 8 bases not matched to a gene. Germline lookup yields CDR1 SGHAT and CDR2 FQNNGV. The DNA for the CDR3 is TGTGCCAGCAGCTTAGATAGGGGGACAGGGAGCGACGAGCAGTACTTC. Encoded protein: CASSLDRGTGSDEQYF.

The V call is TRBV5-1, the J call TRBJ1-2; D perhaps matches TRBD1 (6 bases). This CDR3 has 14 amino acids. Germline CDR1 is SGHRS and CDR2 is YFSETQ. V lost 0 bases and J lost 10, with 16 bases in between. The CDR3 is CASSLGRDILVYTF. CDR3 sequence (DNA): TGCGCCAGCAGCTTGGGCCGGGACATCTTGGTCTACACCTTC.

Only a few counts were recorded for this clone. The J gene is TRBJ1-4, the V gene TRBV2; 8 bases line up with TRBD1. V lost 3 bases to trimming and J lost 8 bases; unmatched junction nucleotides: 8. This CDR3 is 15 amino acids long. Germline assignment: CDR1 SNHLY and CDR2 FYNNEI. This CDR3 reads CASSDVADRGEKLFF. The CDR3, as DNA: TGTGCCAGCAGTGATGTCGCCGACAGGGGCGAAAAACTGTTTTTT.

The chain recombines TRBV5-6 with TRBJ2-5; 10 positions match TRBD1. Germline trimming cut 4 bases from V and 5 bases from J; bases unmatched to any gene: 8. Per the germline V gene, CDR1 is SGHDT and CDR2 is YYEEEE. This CDR3 is built from 15 residues. CDR3 amino acids: CASSGDRGYGETQYF. Here the CDR3 DNA reads TGTGCCAGCAGCGGGGACAGGGGTTATGGTGAGACCCAGTACTTC.

The chain has TRBV19 and TRBJ2-3, with unresolved D. CDR3 length equals 13 residues. CDR1 LNHDA and CDR2 SQIVND come from the germline V gene (reference sequence). Trimming stripped 8 bases from V and 2 bases from J, with 11 bases between. The CDR3 sequence is CASGLGNTDTQYF. The CDR3 DNA sequence: TGTGCCAGTGGATTAGGGAACACAGATACGCAGTATTTT.

The chain couples TRBV10-1 to TRBJ2-1, with D unclear. Looked up from germline, CDR1 is WNHNN and CDR2 is SYGVQD (reference sequence). This CDR3 is built from 15 residues. Trimming stripped 3 bases from V and 8 bases from J, with 17 bases between. CDR3 DNA sequence: TGCGCCAGCAGTGATCGCGACCCCCGAAGGCATGAGCAGTTCTTC. Translated: CASSDRDPRRHEQFF.

The chain recombines TRBV5-1 with TRBJ2-3; D unresolved. The germline V gene encodes CDR1 SGHRS and CDR2 YFSETQ. CDR3 length: 15 amino acids. V lost 7 bases, J lost 2 bases, and 17 bases lay in between. The CDR3 DNA reads TGCGCCAGCGCCCCGTTGACACCTACCACAGATACGCAGTATTTT. Translation: CASAPLTPTTDTQYF.

V gene TRBV9 combines with J gene TRBJ2-2; D gene unclear. With 2 bases removed from V and 3 bases from J, the gap between germline ends came to 8 bases. Germline loops: CDR1 SGDLS, CDR2 YYNGEE. The CDR3 covers 14 residues. The CDR3 DNA is TGTGCCAGCAGCGTTCACTCTGACACCGGGGAGCTGTTTTTT. Translated, it gives CASSVHSDTGELFF.